This T cell receptor beta chain emerged from a study of T-cell reconstitution after alpha-beta-depleted transplantation in children (dated by TCRdb to the mid-2010s). Notes on the research overall: Using TCR repertoire profiling, the study quantitatively followed how T-cell immune reconstitution unfolded in children after TCRalphabeta/CD19-depleted allogeneic hematopoietic cell transplantation.

The library was obtained by PCR. TCRdb shows the sequencer as Illumina HiSeq 2500. Molecular barcoding was employed in the preparation of TCR libraries, with unique molecular identifiers being used to normalize TCRbeta repertoire quantification. The raw public data were reprocessed by TCRdb itself: fastp quality trimming at Q25, MiXCR clonotype calling, in-frame beta chains only. Rows are unified per CDR3 protein, each entry keeping the most common DNA and genes. This sample lists a few hundred thousand distinct CDR3 sequences; roughly a quarter were detected once. The ten largest account for 4% to 5.5% of the sample. The investigation overall reported the following: In some patients, high TCRbeta diversity at day 60 was attributed to recipient T cells and intrathymic progenitors that had survived conditioning. About two months after transplant, the apparently early recovery of alphabetaT-cell counts reportedly depended on just several hundred clones that had expanded rapidly and came from non-depleted graft cells. Over subsequent months, a decline in hyperexpanded clone frequencies was noted, and after one year, T-cell counts and TCRbeta diversity were mostly ascribed to newly produced T cells.

This clonotype was seen more than once but under ten times. Its antigen is not yet known. No clone much larger than this one lies a single base away; base qualities are absent. Interpreted using the paper, the treatment or condition label stands for: allogeneic hematopoietic cell transplantation with graft depleted of TCRalphabeta T cells and CD19 B cells. Transplant recipients were children who received TCRalphabeta/CD19-depleted allogeneic hematopoietic cell grafts. Here the sequenced sample was PBMCs, mostly from graft donor cells, taken 360 days after TCRalphabeta/CD19-depleted stem cell transplant. The receptor's source is a female patient between 2 and 15 years old who had a stem cell transplant for congenital amegakaryocytic thrombocytopenia, so the T cells may come from the graft donor.

The encoded CDR3 is CASSLGGRGGETQYF. Here is the DNA: TGTGCCAGCAGCTTAGGAGGGCGGGGAGGAGAGACCCAGTACTTC. This chain joins TRBV7-2 to TRBJ2-5, with TRBD2 perhaps the D gene, on 6 matching bases. V was cut back by 1 base and J by 4 bases, leaving a gap of 13 bases between them. CDR1 SGHTA and CDR2 FQGNSA were looked up in the germline V gene. Taken from cysteine to phenylalanine, the CDR3 has 15 residues. The CDR3 DNA has 45 bases and is translated from base 1.